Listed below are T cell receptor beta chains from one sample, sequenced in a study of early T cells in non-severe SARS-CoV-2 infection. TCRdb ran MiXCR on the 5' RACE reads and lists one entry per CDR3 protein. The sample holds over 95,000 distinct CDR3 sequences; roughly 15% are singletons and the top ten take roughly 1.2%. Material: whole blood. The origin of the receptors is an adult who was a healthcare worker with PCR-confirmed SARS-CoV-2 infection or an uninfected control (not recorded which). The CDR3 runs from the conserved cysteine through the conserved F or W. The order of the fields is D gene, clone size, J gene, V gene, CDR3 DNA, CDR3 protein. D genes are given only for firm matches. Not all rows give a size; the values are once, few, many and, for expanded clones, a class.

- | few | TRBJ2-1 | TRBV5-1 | TGCGCCAGCAGCTTGGCCCTTCCCCCTAACTCCCATGAGCAGTTCTTC | CASSLALPPNSHEQFF
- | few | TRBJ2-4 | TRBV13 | TGTGCCAGCAGCTTAGGTGGGCACGTAGCCAAAAACATTCAGTACTTC | CASSLGGHVAKNIQYF
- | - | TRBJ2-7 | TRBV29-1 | TGCAGCGTCGAGGCGCAGGGAGGCTACGAGCAGTACTTC | CSVEAQGGYEQYF
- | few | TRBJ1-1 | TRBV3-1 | TGTGCCAGCAGCCAAACTCGGAGAACGGCGAACACTGAAGCTTTCTTT | CASSQTRRTANTEAFF
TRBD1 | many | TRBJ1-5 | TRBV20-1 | TGCAGTGCTAGAATGGGACAGGGAATAAATCAGCCCCAGCATTTT | CSARMGQGINQPQHF
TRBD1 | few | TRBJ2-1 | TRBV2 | TGTGCCAGCGGAACTGACAGGGTTGAGAATGAGCAGTTCTTC | CASGTDRVENEQFF
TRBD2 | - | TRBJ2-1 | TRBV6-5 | TGTGCCATCTCCCAAGGGCTAGCGGGGGTCCCTTACAATGAGCAGTTCTTC | CAISQGLAGVPYNEQFF
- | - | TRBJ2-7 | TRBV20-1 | TGCAGTGCTAAGGGCCCCGGGGGCTACGAGCAGTACTTC | CSAKGPGGYEQYF
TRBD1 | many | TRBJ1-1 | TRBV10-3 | TGTGCCATCAGCGGGACAGGGGTGGGAACTGAAGCTTTCTTT | CAISGTGVGTEAFF
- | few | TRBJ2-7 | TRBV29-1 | TGCAGCGTTGAAGATGGAGGGGGCTACGAGCAGTACTTC | CSVEDGGGYEQYF
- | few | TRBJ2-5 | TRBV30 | TGTGCCTGGAGTCTCGGGACCACACAAGAGACCCAGTACTTC | CAWSLGTTQETQYF
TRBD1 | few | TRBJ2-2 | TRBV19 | TGTGTATCGGGGACAGGCGCGAACACCGGGGAGCTGTTTTTT | CVSGTGANTGELFF
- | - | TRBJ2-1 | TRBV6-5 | TGTGCCAGCAGTCCGGGGGGCCCCTCCTACAATGAGCAGTTCTTC | CASSPGGPSYNEQFF
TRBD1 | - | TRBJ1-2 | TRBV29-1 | TGCAGCGTCGGACAGGGAAACTATGGCTACACCTTC | CSVGQGNYGYTF
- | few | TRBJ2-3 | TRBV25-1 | TGTGCCAGCAGTCCCAATGGGTTACAGTTGGTTACGCAGTATTTT | CASSPNGLQLVTQYF
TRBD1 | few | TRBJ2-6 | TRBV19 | TGTGCCAGTAGGAGGACAGGGGGCACTTCTGGGGCCAACGTCCTGACTTTC | CASRRTGGTSGANVLTF
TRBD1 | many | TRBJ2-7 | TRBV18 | TGTGCCAGCTCACCATCGCCGGGACAGGGGGTTCGGGAGCAGTACTTC | CASSPSPGQGVREQYF
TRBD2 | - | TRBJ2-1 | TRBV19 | TGTGCCAGTAGTCATGCGGGAGGGCTAGCGATCCACAATGAGCAGTTCTTC | CASSHAGGLAIHNEQFF
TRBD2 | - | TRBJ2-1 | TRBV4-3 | TGCGCCAGCAGCCAAGAAGTAGCGGGAACCTCCTACAATGAGCAGTTCTTC | CASSQEVAGTSYNEQFF
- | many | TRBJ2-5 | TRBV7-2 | TGTGCCAGCAGCTCTCAAGGTCAAGAGACCCAGTACTTC | CASSSQGQETQYF
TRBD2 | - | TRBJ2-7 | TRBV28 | TGTGCCAGCAGTTTATGGGGGGGGACTAGCGACTACGAGCAGTACTTC | CASSLWGGTSDYEQYF
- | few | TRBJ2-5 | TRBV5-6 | TGTGCCAGCAGCTTGTGGGGTGAAGAGACCCAGTACTTC | CASSLWGEETQYF
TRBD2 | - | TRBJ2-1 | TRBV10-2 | TGCGCCAGCAGCCGGGGACTAGCGGGCTACAATGAGCAGTTCTTC | CASSRGLAGYNEQFF
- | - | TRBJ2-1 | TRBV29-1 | TGCAGCGTTGATGCAGGGGTGGGTGAGCAGTTCTTC | CSVDAGVGEQFF
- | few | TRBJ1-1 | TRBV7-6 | TGTGCCAGCAGCTCCCTGGTGGGGAACACTGAAGCTTTCTTT | CASSSLVGNTEAFF
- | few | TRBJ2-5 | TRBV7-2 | TGTGCCAGCAGCTTGTACGGGGAGACCCAGTACTTC | CASSLYGETQYF
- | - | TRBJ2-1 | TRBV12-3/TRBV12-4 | TGTGCCAGCAGCCTAGGGAGTGAGCAGTTCTTC | CASSLGSEQFF
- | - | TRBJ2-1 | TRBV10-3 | TGTGCCATCAGCGGGACGGTTCAATCCAATGAGCAGTTCTTC | CAISGTVQSNEQFF
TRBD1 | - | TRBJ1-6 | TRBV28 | TGTGCCAGCAGCCCGTCCGGACAGGGCCATAATTCACCCCTCCACTTT | CASSPSGQGHNSPLHF
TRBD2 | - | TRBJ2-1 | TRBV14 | TGTGCCAGCAGCCAAAGAGCCTTAGCGGGAGGGACGAGGAATGAGCAGTTCTTC | CASSQRALAGGTRNEQFF
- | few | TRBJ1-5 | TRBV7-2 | TGTGCCAGCAGCTCGAGCGCCGGGCGAGGGCAGCCCCAGCATTTT | CASSSSAGRGQPQHF
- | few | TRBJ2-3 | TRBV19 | TGTGCCAGTAGTATAAGGGGGAACACAGATACGCAGTATTTT | CASSIRGNTDTQYF
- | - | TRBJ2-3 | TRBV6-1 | TGTGCCAGCAGTGGTCTACAGGGAGGGAGCACAGATACGCAGTATTTT | CASSGLQGGSTDTQYF
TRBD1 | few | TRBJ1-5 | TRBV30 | TGTGCCTGGAGCGAAGGGACAGGGGCTTTTCAGCCCCAGCATTTT | CAWSEGTGAFQPQHF
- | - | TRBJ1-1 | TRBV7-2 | TGTGCCAGCGGGGGACGGGGCACGGGCACTGAAGCTTTCTTT | CASGGRGTGTEAFF
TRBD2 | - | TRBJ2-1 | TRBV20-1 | TGCAGTGCTAGTCCGACGGGACTAGCGGGAGGCCTGGGCTCCTACAATGAGCAGTTCTTC | CSASPTGLAGGLGSYNEQFF
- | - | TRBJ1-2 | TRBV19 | TGTGCCAGTAGAACCCGGACTGAACGCTATGGCTACACCTTC | CASRTRTERYGYTF
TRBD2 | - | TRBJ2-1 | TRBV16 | TGTGCCAGCAGCGGACCTAGCGGGAATGAGCAGTTCTTC | CASSGPSGNEQFF
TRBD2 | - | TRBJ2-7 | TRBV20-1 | TGCGCCGGGACTAGCGGGAGGGCCTCCGAGCAGTACTTC | CAGTSGRASEQYF